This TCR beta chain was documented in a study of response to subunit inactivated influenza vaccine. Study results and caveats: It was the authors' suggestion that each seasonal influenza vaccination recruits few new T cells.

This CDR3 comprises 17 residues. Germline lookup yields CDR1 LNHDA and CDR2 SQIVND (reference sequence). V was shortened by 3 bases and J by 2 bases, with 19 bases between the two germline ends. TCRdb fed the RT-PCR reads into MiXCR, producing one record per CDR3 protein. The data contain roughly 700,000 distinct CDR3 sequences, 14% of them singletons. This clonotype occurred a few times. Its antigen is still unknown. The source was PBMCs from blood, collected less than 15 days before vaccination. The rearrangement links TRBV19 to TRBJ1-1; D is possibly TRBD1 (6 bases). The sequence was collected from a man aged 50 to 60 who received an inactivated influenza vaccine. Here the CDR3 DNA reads TGTGCCAGTAGTATTCTATTTCGGGACACTTCAAACACTGAAGCTTTCTTT. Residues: CASSILFRDTSNTEAFF. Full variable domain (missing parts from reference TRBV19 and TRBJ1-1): DGGITQSPKYLFRKEGQNVTLSCEQNLNHDAMYWYRQDPGQGLRLIYYSQIVNDFQKGDIAEGYSVSREKKESFPLTVTSAQKNPTAFYLCASSILFRDTSNTEAFFGQGTRLTVV.